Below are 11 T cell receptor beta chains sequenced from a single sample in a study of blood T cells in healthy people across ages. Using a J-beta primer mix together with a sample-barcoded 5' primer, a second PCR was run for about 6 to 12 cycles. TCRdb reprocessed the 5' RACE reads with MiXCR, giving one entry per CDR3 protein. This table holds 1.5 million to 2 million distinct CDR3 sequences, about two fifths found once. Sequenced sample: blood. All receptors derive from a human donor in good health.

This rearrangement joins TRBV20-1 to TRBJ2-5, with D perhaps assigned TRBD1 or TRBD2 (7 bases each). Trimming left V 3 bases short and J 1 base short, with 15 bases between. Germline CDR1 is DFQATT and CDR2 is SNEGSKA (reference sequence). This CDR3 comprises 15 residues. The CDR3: CSASRQGGVQETQYF. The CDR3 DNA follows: TGCAGTGCTAGCCGCCAGGGGGGGGTCCAAGAGACCCAGTACTTC.

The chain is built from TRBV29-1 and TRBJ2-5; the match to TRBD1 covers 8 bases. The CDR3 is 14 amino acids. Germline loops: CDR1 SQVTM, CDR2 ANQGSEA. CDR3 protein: CRFQRGTGPETQYF. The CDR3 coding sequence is TGCAGGTTCCAGAGGGGGACAGGCCCAGAGACCCAGTACTTC. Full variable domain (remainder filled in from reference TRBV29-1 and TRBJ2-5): SAVISQKPSRDICQRGTSLTIQCQVDSQVTMMFWYRQQPGQSLTLIATANQGSEATYESGFVIDKFPISRPNLTFSTLTVSNMSPEDSSIYLCRFQRGTGPETQYFGPGTRLLVL.

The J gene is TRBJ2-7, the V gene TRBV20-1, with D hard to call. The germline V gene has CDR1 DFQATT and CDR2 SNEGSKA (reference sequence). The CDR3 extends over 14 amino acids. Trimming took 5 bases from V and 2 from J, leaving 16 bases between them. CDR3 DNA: TGCAGTGCTCGACGAGAGGAAAATGCCTACGAGCAGTACTTC. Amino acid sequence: CSARREENAYEQYF.

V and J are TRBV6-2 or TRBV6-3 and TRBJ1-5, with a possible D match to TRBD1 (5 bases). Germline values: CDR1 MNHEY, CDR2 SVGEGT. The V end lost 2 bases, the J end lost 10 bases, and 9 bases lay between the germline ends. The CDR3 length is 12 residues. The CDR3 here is CASSYRRDPQHF. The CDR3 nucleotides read TGTGCCAGCAGTTACCGCAGGGACCCCCAGCATTTT.

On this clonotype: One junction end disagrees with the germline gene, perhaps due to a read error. This CDR3 is CSARGTSGESSYNEQCF. CDR3 nucleotides: TGCAGTGCTAGAGGGACTAGCGGCGAGAGCTCCTACAATGAGCAGTGCTTC. This chain links TRBV20-1 with TRBJ2-1; 10 bases map to TRBD2. This CDR3 spans 17 amino acids. Looked up from germline, CDR1 is DFQATT and CDR2 is SNEGSKA (reference sequence).

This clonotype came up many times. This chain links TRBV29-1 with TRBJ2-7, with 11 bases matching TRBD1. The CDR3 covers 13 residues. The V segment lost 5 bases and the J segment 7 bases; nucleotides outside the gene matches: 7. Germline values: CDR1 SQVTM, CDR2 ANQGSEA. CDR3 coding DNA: TGCAGCGTTCTCCGGGACAGGGGGGAAGAGCAGTACTTC. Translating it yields CSVLRDRGEEQYF.

Written as DNA, the CDR3 is TGCGCCAGCAGCTTGGGAAGGACAGGGGGTTCGCTATCCACCGAGCAGTACTTC. Protein: CASSLGRTGGSLSTEQYF. V gene TRBV5-1 combines with J gene TRBJ2-7, with 10 positions matching TRBD1. The germline CDR1 and CDR2 sequences are SGHRS and YFSETQ. The CDR3 length is 18 residues. Unmatched junction bases numbered 15, after V lost 0 bases and J lost 6 bases.

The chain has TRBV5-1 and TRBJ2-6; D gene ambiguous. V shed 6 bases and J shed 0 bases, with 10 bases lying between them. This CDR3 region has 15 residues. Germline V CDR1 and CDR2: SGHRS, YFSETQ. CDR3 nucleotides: TGCGCCAGCACCGCCGACAACTCTGGGGCCAACGTCCTGACTTTC. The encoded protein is CASTADNSGANVLTF.

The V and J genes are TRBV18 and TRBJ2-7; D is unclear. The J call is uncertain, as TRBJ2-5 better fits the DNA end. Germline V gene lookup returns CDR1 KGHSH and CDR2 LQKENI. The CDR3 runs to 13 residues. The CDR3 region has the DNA TGTGCCAGCTCACTAGACATGAGGGAGACCCAGTACTTC. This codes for CASSLDMRETQYF.

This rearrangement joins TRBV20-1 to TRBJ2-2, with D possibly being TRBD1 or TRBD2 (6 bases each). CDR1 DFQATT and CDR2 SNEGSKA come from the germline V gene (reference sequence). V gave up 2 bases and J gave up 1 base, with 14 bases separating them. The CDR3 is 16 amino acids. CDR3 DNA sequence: TGCAGTGCTAGAAGGGGGACGGGGGTGAACACCGGGGAGCTGTTTTTT. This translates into CSARRGTGVNTGELFF.

DNA for the CDR3: TGTGCCAGCAGCCACCTAGGACTGTCGGGTTACAATGAGCAGTTCTTC. As protein: CASSHLGLSGYNEQFF. This chain uses TRBV7-9 with TRBJ2-1, with a tentative D call TRBD2 (5 bases). CDR1 is SEHNR and CDR2 is FQNEAQ in the germline V gene (reference sequence). The ends were cut back, 5 bases at V and 4 bases at J, with 18 bases in the middle. CDR3 length: 16 amino acids.